This T cell receptor beta chain was profiled in a study of neurological immune-mediated disorders. Findings and limits, study-wide: The study phylogenetically grouped the repertoires of 18 of 34 multiple sclerosis patients into one related-CDR3 cluster, a possible signature.

This CDR3 is built from 17 residues. With V trimmed by 0 bases and J by 5 bases, 9 bases remained unmatched. The germline CDR1 and CDR2 sequences are SGDLS and YYNGEE. This clonotype was seen at least ten times. The antigen remains unidentified. TCRdb redid the calling of the 5' RACE reads with MiXCR, one entry per CDR3 protein. The sample lists some 38,000 distinct CDR3 sequences; 3.5% to 4% were seen once. J is TRBJ2-5 and V is TRBV9, with 11 positions matching TRBD2. Sequencing was done on a sample of PBMCs. The TCR comes from a man between 25 and 39 years old with multiple sclerosis. Written as DNA, the CDR3 is TGTGCCAGCAGCGTAGGACTAGCGGGATCTCACGGGGAGACCCAGTACTTC. The encoded protein is CASSVGLAGSHGETQYF.